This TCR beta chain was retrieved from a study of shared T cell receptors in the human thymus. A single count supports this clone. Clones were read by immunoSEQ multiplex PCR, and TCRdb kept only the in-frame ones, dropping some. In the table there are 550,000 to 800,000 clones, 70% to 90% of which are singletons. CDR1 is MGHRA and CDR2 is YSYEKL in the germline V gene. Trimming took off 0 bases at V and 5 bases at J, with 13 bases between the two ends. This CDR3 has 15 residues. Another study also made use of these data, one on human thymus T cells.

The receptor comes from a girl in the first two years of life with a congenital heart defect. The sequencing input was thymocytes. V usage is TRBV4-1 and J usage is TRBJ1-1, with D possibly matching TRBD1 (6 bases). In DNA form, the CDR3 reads TGCGCCAGCAGCCAAGACTGGCAGGGGTGGACTGAAGCTTTCTTT. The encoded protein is CASSQDWQGWTEAFF.